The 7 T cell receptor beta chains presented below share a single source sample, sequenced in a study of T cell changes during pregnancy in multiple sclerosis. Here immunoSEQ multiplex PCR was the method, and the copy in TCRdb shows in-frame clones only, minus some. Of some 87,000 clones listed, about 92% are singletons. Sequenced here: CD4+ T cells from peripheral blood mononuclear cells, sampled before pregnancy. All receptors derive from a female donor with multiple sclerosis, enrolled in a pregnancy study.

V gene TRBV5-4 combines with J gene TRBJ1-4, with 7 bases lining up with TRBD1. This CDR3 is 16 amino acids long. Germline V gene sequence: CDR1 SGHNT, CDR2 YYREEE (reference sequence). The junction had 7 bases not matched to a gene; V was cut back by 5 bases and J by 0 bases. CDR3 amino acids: CASSSTGISTNEKLFF. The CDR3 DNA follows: TGTGCCAGCAGTTCGACAGGGATTTCAACTAATGAAAAACTGTTTTTT.

The CDR3 loop is CASSEGRGFNYGYTF. The CDR3 coding sequence is TGTGCCAGCAGTGAAGGTAGGGGCTTCAACTATGGCTACACCTTC. The chain joins TRBV2 to TRBJ1-2; D might be TRBD1 (5 bases). Deletions cut 1 base from V and 2 bases from J, with 11 bases between. Germline V gene data show CDR1 as SNHLY and CDR2 as FYNNEI. The CDR3 has 15 residues.

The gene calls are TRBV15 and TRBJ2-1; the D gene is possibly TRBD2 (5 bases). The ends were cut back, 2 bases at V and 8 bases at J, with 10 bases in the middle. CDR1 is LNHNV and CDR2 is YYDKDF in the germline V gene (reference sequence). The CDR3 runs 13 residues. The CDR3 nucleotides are TGTGCCACCAGCAGACGACGTAGCGATGAGCAGTTCTTC. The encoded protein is CATSRRRSDEQFF.

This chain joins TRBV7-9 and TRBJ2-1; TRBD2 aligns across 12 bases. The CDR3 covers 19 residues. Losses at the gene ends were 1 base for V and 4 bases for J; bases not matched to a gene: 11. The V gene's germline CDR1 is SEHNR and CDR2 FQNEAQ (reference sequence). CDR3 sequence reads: CASSLGRGLGLAGYNEQFF. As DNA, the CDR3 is TGTGCCAGCAGCTTAGGTCGGGGCTTGGGACTAGCGGGTTACAATGAGCAGTTCTTC.

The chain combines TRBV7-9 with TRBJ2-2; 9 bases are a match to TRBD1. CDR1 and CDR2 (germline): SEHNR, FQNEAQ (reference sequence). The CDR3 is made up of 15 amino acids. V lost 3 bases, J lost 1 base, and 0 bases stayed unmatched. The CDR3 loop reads CASSLGQGNTGELFF. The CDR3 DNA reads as TGTGCCAGCAGCTTGGGACAGGGGAACACCGGGGAGCTGTTTTTT.

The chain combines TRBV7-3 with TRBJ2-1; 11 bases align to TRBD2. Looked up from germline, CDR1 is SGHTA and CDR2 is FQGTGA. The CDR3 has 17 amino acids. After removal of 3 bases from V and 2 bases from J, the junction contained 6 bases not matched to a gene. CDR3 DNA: TGTGCCAGCAGCTTGGGTAGCGGGAGGGCCCCCTACAATGAGCAGTTCTTC. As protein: CASSLGSGRAPYNEQFF.

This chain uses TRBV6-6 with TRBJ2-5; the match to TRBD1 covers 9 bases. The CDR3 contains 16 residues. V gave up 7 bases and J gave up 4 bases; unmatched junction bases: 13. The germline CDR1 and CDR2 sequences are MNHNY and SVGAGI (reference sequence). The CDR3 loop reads CASTPGQGGRVETQYF. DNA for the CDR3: TGTGCCAGCACCCCGGGACAGGGAGGGAGAGTAGAGACCCAGTACTTC.